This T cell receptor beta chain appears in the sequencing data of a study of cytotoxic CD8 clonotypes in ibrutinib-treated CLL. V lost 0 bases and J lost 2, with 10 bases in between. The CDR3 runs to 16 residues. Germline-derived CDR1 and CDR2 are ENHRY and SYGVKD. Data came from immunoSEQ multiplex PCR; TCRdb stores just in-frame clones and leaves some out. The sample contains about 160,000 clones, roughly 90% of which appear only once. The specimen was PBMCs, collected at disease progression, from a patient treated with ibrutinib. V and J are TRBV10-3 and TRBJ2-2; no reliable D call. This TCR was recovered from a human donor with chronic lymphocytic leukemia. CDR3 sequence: CAISESERSNTGELFF. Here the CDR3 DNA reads TGTGCCATCAGTGAGTCGGAACGGTCCAACACCGGGGAGCTGTTTTTT.